This TCR beta chain was recovered during a study of blood T cell repertoires in COVID-19. Clinical histories supplied by participants themselves formed the basis of cohort assignment. Exposed study participants had met a COVID-19 case within 2 weeks before entry. In the study's own analysis: Estimation of nucleated cell counts relied on the amplification of reference gene primers. TCRdb's table, derived via immunoSEQ multiplex PCR, lists solely in-frame clones and lacks some. For V, J and clone size, that table is used; D and trimming come from the DNA. The sample lists 210,000 or so clones, 80% to 90% occurring once. Germline loops: CDR1 SGHDT, CDR2 YYEEEE. The V gene end was trimmed by 4 bases and the J gene end by 0 bases; junction bases not matched to a gene: 5. The CDR3 loop spans 18 amino acids.

The sequencing sample was made of PBMCs or T cells enriched from blood (not recorded which). The clonotype was recovered from a woman aged 25-40 years who had been exposed to COVID-19. The chain combines TRBV5-6 with TRBJ2-1; TRBD2 aligns across 15 bases. The CDR3 protein is CASSPGTSGRNSYNEQFF. The CDR3 DNA sequence: TGTGCCAGCAGCCCAGGGACTAGCGGGAGGAACTCCTACAATGAGCAGTTCTTC.